The clone carrying this T cell receptor (beta chain) was counted only a few times. The sample is drawn from a study of OX40 agonist ivuxolimab in advanced cancers. Study-level information: The group had a mean age of about 60 years, ranged from about 20 to 85, and was just under 85% male. Anti-PD-1, anti-PD-L1 or anti-CTLA-4 therapy given earlier was allowed, and around 40% had some.

Cycle 7 day 1, cycle 4 day 1, and baseline were the timepoints at which blood was sampled. The CDR3 runs 14 residues. V lost 3 bases, J lost 11 bases, and 15 bases lay in between. Germline loops: CDR1 SGDLS, CDR2 YYNGEE. Generated by immunoSEQ multiplex PCR, the TCRdb table keeps only in-frame clones and is missing some. The profile shows more than 100,000 clones, approximately 94% of them singletons. J is TRBJ1-6 and V is TRBV9, with a weak D call TRBD1 (6 bases). This material consisted of CD4+ or CD8+ T cells sorted from blood, taken in a trial of the OX40 agonist ivuxolimab. This clonotype was sampled from an adult with an advanced solid tumor such as melanoma, head and neck, liver or kidney cancer. The CDR3 loop reads CASSATGPYTPLHF. The CDR3 DNA sequence: TGTGCCAGCAGCGCGACAGGACCCTATACACCCCTCCACTTT.